Below are 23 T cell receptor beta chains sequenced from a single sample in a study of graft-versus-host responses after intestinal transplantation. This table comes from immunoSEQ multiplex PCR, and its TCRdb copy is limited to in-frame clones, with some not included. The table has 23,000 or so clones, just under 40% seen once. The sequences come from alloreactive CD4+ T cells from a mixed lymphocyte reaction culture, collected before intestinal transplant. Indicated subset: CFSE-low proliferating T cells sorted from approximately 6-day pre-transplant mixed lymphocyte reaction (GvH or HvG direction). These receptors originate from a human patient who received an intestinal transplant.

J is TRBJ1-6 and V is TRBV5-6; 8 bases are a match to TRBD1. This CDR3 spans 13 amino acids. CDR1 and CDR2 from the germline V gene are SGHDT and YYEEEE. With 3 bases clipped from V and 10 bases from J, the junction kept 3 bases outside the gene matches. In DNA, the CDR3 is TGTGCCAGCAGCTCCGACAGGGGATCACCCCTCCACTTT. It encodes CASSSDRGSPLHF.

V gene TRBV7-9 combines with J gene TRBJ1-2; tentative D call: TRBD1 (6 bases). The germline V gene has CDR1 SEHNR and CDR2 FQNEAQ (reference sequence). The CDR3 consists of 18 residues. V was pared by 5 bases and J by 2 bases, with 24 bases between. The CDR3 reads CASSLQYSTGTGNYGYTF. The CDR3 DNA follows: TGTGCCAGCAGCCTTCAATATTCAACAGGGACGGGAAACTATGGCTACACCTTC. The full variable domain, its missing parts supplied by reference TRBV7-9 and TRBJ1-2, is DTGVSQNPRHKITKRGQNVTFRCDPISEHNRLYWYRQTLGQGPEFLTYFQNEAQLEKSRLLSDRFSAERPKGSFSTLEIQRTEQGDSAMYLCASSLQYSTGTGNYGYTFGSGTRLTVV.

This clone was picked up one time. The gene calls are TRBV7-2 and TRBJ2-7; 7 positions agree with TRBD2. The J segment lost 2 bases and the V segment lost 5 bases, leaving 3 bases of the junction unmatched. CDR1 and CDR2 from the germline V gene are SGHTA and FQGNSA. The CDR3 has 13 residues. CDR3: CASSRGLAYEQYF. CDR3 DNA sequence: TGTGCCAGCAGCCGCGGACTAGCCTACGAGCAGTACTTC. The whole variable domain, filled in from reference TRBV7-2 and TRBJ2-7, reads GAGVSQSPSNKVTEKGKDVELRCDPISGHTALYWYRQSLGQGLEFLIYFQGNSAPDKSGLPSDRFSAERTGGSVSTLTIQRTQQEDSAVYLCASSRGLAYEQYFGPGTRLTVT.

This chain uses TRBV29-1 with TRBJ1-5; tentatively, D is TRBD1 (6 bases). Germline assignment: CDR1 SQVTM and CDR2 ANQGSEA. Deletions cut 5 bases from V and 8 bases from J, with 16 bases between. The CDR3 has 13 amino acids. DNA of the CDR3: TGCAGCGTTAAGGGGGGGGGAGGGGAGCCCCAGCATTTT. Encoded protein: CSVKGGGGEPQHF.

The chain uses TRBV12-5 and TRBJ2-1, with 10 nucleotides matching TRBD2. CDR3 length: 15 amino acids. The germline CDR1 and CDR2 sequences are LGHNT and FRNRAP. Unmatched junction bases numbered 9, after V lost 9 bases and J lost 4 bases. CDR3 sequence (DNA): TGTGCTAGCGGCGCCTTAGCGGGAGGTTACAATGAGCAGTTCTTC. It codes for CASGALAGGYNEQFF.

A few counts support this clone. Other DNA sequences in the same sample also yield this CDR3. This chain joins TRBV6-1 and TRBJ2-7; 8 bases match TRBD2. Per the germline V gene, CDR1 is MNHNS and CDR2 is SASEGT. The CDR3 loop spans 15 amino acids. V lost 5 bases and J lost 1; bases outside the gene matches: 7. The CDR3 loop is CASSFLAGGSYEQYF. The CDR3 nucleotides are TGTGCCAGCAGTTTCCTAGCGGGTGGATCCTACGAGCAGTACTTC.

The V gene is TRBV11-2, the J gene TRBJ2-5; D is unclear. Deletions cut 5 bases from V and 0 bases from J, with 22 bases between. The germline V gene encodes CDR1 SGHAT and CDR2 FQNNGV. The CDR3 is 18 amino acids. CDR3 DNA: TGTGCCAGCAGCCCAAGTTTGACAATCAAAAAGTACCAAGAGACCCAGTACTTC. It translates to CASSPSLTIKKYQETQYF.

The rearrangement links TRBV4-3 to TRBJ1-2; possibly TRBD1 for D (5 bases). The germline CDR1 and CDR2 sequences are LGHNA and YSLEER. Trimming removed 0 bases from V and 3 bases from J, with 17 bases in between. CDR3 length: 17 amino acids. This chain's CDR3 is CASSQEIDGGRDYGYTF. In DNA, the CDR3 is TGCGCCAGCAGCCAAGAGATAGACGGGGGGAGGGACTATGGCTACACCTTC.

CDR3 sequence reads: CASSATSGAADTQYF. CDR3 nucleotide sequence: TGTGCCAGCAGTGCCACTAGCGGGGCTGCAGATACGCAGTATTTT. This chain connects TRBV6-4 to TRBJ2-3, with 10 bases that match TRBD2. The CDR3 length is 15 residues. V was pared by 4 bases and J by 4 bases, with 5 bases of the junction left unmatched. Germline loops: CDR1 MRHNA, CDR2 SNTAGT.

This sequence joins TRBV6-5 and TRBJ2-7; TRBD1 matches 9 bases. The CDR3 is made up of 15 amino acids. The germline V gene encodes CDR1 MNHEY and CDR2 SVGAGI. V shed 5 bases, J shed 3 bases, and the junction held 8 bases outside the gene matches. CDR3 in DNA: TGTGCCAGCAGTCTCCTCGGACAGGGGTTCTACGAGCAGTACTTC. It codes for CASSLLGQGFYEQYF.

This chain uses TRBV27 with TRBJ2-5, with D tentatively TRBD1 (6 bases). V dropped 5 bases and J dropped 7 bases, with 11 bases sitting between them. The germline gives CDR1 MNHEY, CDR2 SMNVEV (reference sequence). This CDR3 comprises 12 residues. CDR3 coding DNA: TGTGCCAGCAGTGCCAGGGGTAGGACCCAGTACTTC. Residues: CASSARGRTQYF.

This clone was detected only once. The genes are TRBV28 and TRBJ2-1; tentatively, D is TRBD2 (5 bases). The CDR3 totals 15 residues. Germline V gene lookup returns CDR1 MDHEN and CDR2 SYDVKM. Trimming pared 5 bases from V and 8 bases from J, leaving 19 bases between. The CDR3 is CASSIWGVKLDEQFF. The CDR3 DNA reads TGTGCCAGCAGTATTTGGGGAGTCAAGTTAGATGAGCAGTTCTTC.

A note on this clone: The junction does not match germline at one end; this may be a read error. The V and J genes are TRBV10-3 and TRBJ2-7; 14 nucleotides agree with TRBD2. CDR1 is ENHRY, CDR2 SYGVKD, per germline. CDR3 size: 13 residues. This CDR3 reads CAISEGTSGSRFF. As DNA, the CDR3 is TGTGCCATCAGTGAGGGGACTAGCGGGAGCCGATTCTTC.

The V gene is TRBV4-3, the J gene TRBJ1-2; D not resolved. This CDR3 comprises 12 residues. Trimming cost V 3 bases and J 7 bases, with 9 bases left between them. Germline V gene lookup returns CDR1 LGHNA and CDR2 YSLEER. Here the CDR3 reads CASSQEPGGYTF. The CDR3 DNA sequence: TGCGCCAGCAGCCAGGAGCCGGGTGGCTACACCTTC.

Judged by abundance, this clone is medium-sized (0.01 to 0.1%). The V and J genes are TRBV7-9 and TRBJ1-1, with TRBD1 as a possible D gene (6 bases). This CDR3 contains 17 residues. Germline V gives CDR1 SEHNR, CDR2 FQNEAQ (reference sequence). The V gene lost 0 bases and the J gene lost 3 bases, with 17 bases spanning the gap. The CDR3 DNA reads as TGTGCCAGCAGCTTAGCGGGTCCGGGACAACTGGACACTGAAGCTTTCTTT. The encoded protein is CASSLAGPGQLDTEAFF.

This chain joins TRBV6-1 and TRBJ1-5, with D possibly being TRBD1 (5 bases). Per germline, CDR1 MNHNS and CDR2 SASEGT. V lost 6 bases to trimming and J lost 4 bases, with 13 bases between them. This CDR3 is 14 amino acids long. The CDR3 region has the DNA TGTGCCAGCAGGGCCTTAGACAGAAATCAGCCCCAGCATTTT. It is translated as CASRALDRNQPQHF.

This chain links TRBV4-2 with TRBJ1-2, with a tentative D call TRBD1 (6 bases). Germline lookup yields CDR1 LGHNA and CDR2 YNFKEQ. This CDR3 is 16 amino acids long. V gave up 3 bases and J gave up 0 bases, with 14 bases separating them. The CDR3 sequence is CASSQTGVTTNYGYTF. Written as DNA, the CDR3 is TGTGCCAGCAGCCAGACAGGTGTTACTACTAACTATGGCTACACCTTC.

This clone has only a few counts. The chain links TRBV6-1 to TRBJ1-1, with D possibly TRBD1 on 5 matching bases. The length of the CDR3 is 11 residues. The germline CDR1 and CDR2 sequences are MNHNS and SASEGT. V was shortened by 6 bases and J by 5 bases, with 7 bases between the two germline ends. DNA of the CDR3: TGTGCCAGCAGCCACAGGACTGAAGCTTTCTTT. It encodes CASSHRTEAFF.

This clone was found a few times. This chain uses TRBV4-2 with TRBJ2-5; the D gene is possibly TRBD2 (6 bases). There are 15 residues in the CDR3. With 2 bases removed from V and 5 bases from J, the gap between germline ends came to 15 bases. Germline CDR1 LGHNA, CDR2 YNFKEQ. In DNA, the CDR3 is TGTGCCAGCAGCCAATCCGGGGGTGATAGGGAGACCCAGTACTTC. Residues: CASSQSGGDRETQYF.

J is TRBJ2-5 and V is TRBV6-5, with D possibly being TRBD2 (5 bases). In germline, CDR1 is MNHEY, CDR2 SVGAGI. Trimming left V 5 bases short and J 2 bases short, with 6 bases between. There are 12 residues in the CDR3. The CDR3 reads CASSAGQETQYF. The DNA of the CDR3 is TGTGCCAGCAGTGCGGGTCAAGAGACCCAGTACTTC.

This chain connects TRBV4-2 to TRBJ2-1, with 12 bases that match TRBD2. The CDR3 has 15 residues. The V gene end was trimmed by 4 bases and the J gene end by 8 bases; junction bases not matched to a gene: 6. Germline V CDR1 and CDR2: LGHNA, YNFKEQ. The CDR3 protein is CASSLNLAGGDEQFF. The DNA for the CDR3 is TGTGCCAGCAGCCTGAACCTAGCGGGGGGGGATGAGCAGTTCTTC.

This chain joins TRBV4-3 and TRBJ1-1; maybe TRBD1 (6 bases). CDR1 and CDR2 from the germline V gene are LGHNA and YSLEER. Trimming shortened V by 2 bases and J by 5 bases, and 12 bases separated the two germline ends. CDR3 length: 14 amino acids. CDR3 bases: TGCGCCAGCAGCCAATTGAGGGGGGGGACTGAAGCTTTCTTT. Translated: CASSQLRGGTEAFF.

Only a few counts were recorded for this clone. The chain recombines TRBV10-3 with TRBJ2-7; 7 nucleotides match TRBD2. V was pared by 2 bases and J by 6 bases, with 4 bases of the junction left unmatched. The CDR3 is 13 amino acids. Per germline, CDR1 ENHRY and CDR2 SYGVKD. The CDR3 reads CAISEGLVREQYF. The CDR3 bases are TGTGCCATCAGTGAGGGACTAGTCCGCGAGCAGTACTTC.